A single sample is the source of the 28 T cell receptor beta chains below, sequenced in a study of shared clonotypes between healthy human individuals. Method: immunoSEQ multiplex PCR; TCRdb's copy keeps in-frame clones and lacks some. The table has about 510,000 clones, more than 65% seen once. Sequenced input: PBMCs. The source of these receptors is a woman in her thirties or forties in good health. Some clones in this sample may be carry-over from other donors' samples.

This sequence joins TRBV27 and TRBJ2-7, with D perhaps TRBD1 (5 bases). Between the trimmed V and J ends, which lost 3 bases and 6 bases, there was a span of 12 bases. From germline, CDR1 is MNHEY and CDR2 SMNVEV (reference sequence). The CDR3 loop spans 13 amino acids. The CDR3 sequence: CASSLGRLGEQYF. For the CDR3, the DNA is TGTGCCAGCAGTTTGGGGCGTCTTGGCGAGCAGTACTTC.

The chain uses TRBV6-4 and TRBJ2-7; 9 bases are a match to TRBD2. The CDR3 extends over 16 amino acids. CDR1 and CDR2 (germline): MRHNA, SNTAGT. J was trimmed by 0 bases and V by 5 bases; bases with no gene match: 8. The CDR3 DNA sequence: TGTGCCAGCAGTCCCGAGGCTAGCGGGACCTCCTACGAGCAGTACTTC. Its translation: CASSPEASGTSYEQYF.

The chain employs TRBV6-5 and TRBJ2-3, with D perhaps matching TRBD1 (6 bases). This CDR3 has 14 residues. The V end was cut by 2 bases, the J end by 2 bases, with 8 bases between. The germline V gene has CDR1 MNHEY and CDR2 SVGAGI. CDR3 sequence reads: CASSYGQFTDTQYF. The CDR3, as DNA: TGTGCCAGCAGTTACGGACAGTTCACAGATACGCAGTATTTT.

This clone was recorded many times. The chain carries TRBV5-1 and TRBJ2-7; no clear D. Looked up from germline, CDR1 is SGHRS and CDR2 is YFSETQ. With 3 bases removed from V and 2 bases from J, the gap between germline ends came to 9 bases. CDR3 length: 13 amino acids. CDR3: CASSWYDTYEQYF. CDR3 coding DNA: TGCGCCAGCAGCTGGTACGACACCTACGAGCAGTACTTC.

For this clone: This CDR3 is also generated by other DNA sequences in the sample. The J gene is TRBJ2-7, the V gene TRBV7-9; D call uncertain. The CDR3 has 12 residues. Looked up from germline, CDR1 is SEHNR and CDR2 is FQNEAQ (reference sequence). V shed 5 bases and J shed 0 bases, with 5 bases lying between them. The CDR3 coding sequence is TGTGCCAGCAGCCTAAGCTCCTACGAGCAGTACTTC. This codes for CASSLSSYEQYF.

The chain links TRBV5-4 to TRBJ2-3; maybe TRBD2 (6 bases). Germline V gene lookup returns CDR1 SGHNT and CDR2 YYREEE (reference sequence). V gave up 0 bases and J gave up 4 bases, with 15 bases separating them. The CDR3 is 16 residues long. CDR3 protein: CASSLGGGIVSDTQYF. The CDR3 nucleotides are TGTGCCAGCAGCTTGGGCGGCGGGATAGTATCAGATACGCAGTATTTT.

The rearrangement uses TRBV5-6 and TRBJ2-1, with 8 bases identical to TRBD2. Germline V gene lookup returns CDR1 SGHDT and CDR2 YYEEEE. Trimming cost V 3 bases and J 7 bases; bases outside gene matches: 12. This CDR3 has 16 residues. The CDR3 reads CASSYLSGNGLNEQFF. CDR3 bases: TGTGCCAGCAGCTACCTTAGCGGGAATGGCTTAAATGAGCAGTTCTTC.

This clone was detected only a few times. The genes are TRBV5-8 and TRBJ2-7; D is perhaps TRBD1 or TRBD2 (5 bases each). The CDR3 contains 14 residues. CDR1 is SGHTS, CDR2 YDEGEE, per germline. Trimming cost V 4 bases and J 4 bases, with 15 bases left between them. In nucleotides, the CDR3 is TGTGCCAGCAGCCCTCCCGGGGCTACTTACGAGCAGTACTTC. Translating gives CASSPPGATYEQYF.

V usage is TRBV18 and J usage is TRBJ2-7, with TRBD2 matching over 9 bases. Per the germline V gene, CDR1 is KGHSH and CDR2 is LQKENI. This CDR3 comprises 15 residues. With V trimmed by 3 bases and J by 5 bases, 8 bases remained unmatched. The CDR3 DNA sequence: TGTGCCAGCTCACCCCCGGGACTAGCAGGACACGAGCAGTACTTC. It yields the protein CASSPPGLAGHEQYF.

For this clone: Other DNA sequences in the same sample also yield this CDR3. J is TRBJ2-5 and V is TRBV7-2; weak D call: TRBD2 (5 bases). The germline V gene has CDR1 SGHTA and CDR2 FQGNSA. CDR3 length equals 14 residues. The germline V and J ends were trimmed by 1 base and 1 base, with 7 bases remaining between them. The CDR3 DNA sequence: TGTGCCAGCAGCTTAGACGGGATCCAAGAGACCCAGTACTTC. It encodes CASSLDGIQETQYF.

The gene calls are TRBV28 and TRBJ1-5; tentatively, D is TRBD1 (6 bases). The V gene's germline CDR1 is MDHEN and CDR2 SYDVKM. Deletions cut 6 bases from V and 7 bases from J, with 16 bases between. The CDR3 runs to 14 residues. Here the CDR3 reads CASSDGRRGQPQHF. CDR3 DNA sequence: TGTGCCAGCAGCGATGGCAGGAGGGGGCAGCCCCAGCATTTT.

The rearrangement links TRBV27 to TRBJ2-2; either TRBD1 or TRBD2 may fit D (6 bases each). The CDR3 runs to 15 residues. V was trimmed by 5 bases and J by 5 bases, leaving 15 bases between them. CDR1 and CDR2 (germline): MNHEY, SMNVEV (reference sequence). This chain's CDR3 is CASSPRGLGTGELFF. The CDR3 DNA follows: TGTGCCAGCAGTCCCCGGGGGCTTGGAACCGGGGAGCTGTTTTTT.

On this clone: Since a much larger clone is just one base distant, this may be a read error. This rearrangement joins TRBV14 to TRBJ1-1; D call uncertain. Germline V lookup: CDR1 SGHDN, CDR2 FVKESK. CDR3 length: 13 residues. The V gene lost 1 base and the J gene lost 1 base, with 4 bases spanning the gap. CDR3 bases: TGTGCCAGCAGCCAAGGGAGGAACACTGAAGCTTTCTTT. This encodes CASSQGRNTEAFF.

This clone has at least ten counts. The gene calls are TRBV7-9 and TRBJ2-1, with 7 positions matching TRBD2. With V trimmed by 5 bases and J by 6 bases, 7 bases remained unmatched. The CDR3 contains 14 residues. Germline assignment: CDR1 SEHNR and CDR2 FQNEAQ (reference sequence). CDR3 DNA sequence: TGTGCCAGCAGCGTCAGCGGGACCACCAATGAGCAGTTCTTC. This sequence encodes CASSVSGTTNEQFF.

The rearrangement uses TRBV6-5 and TRBJ2-1; D assignment may be TRBD1 or TRBD2 (5 bases each). The CDR3 extends over 15 amino acids. V gave up 2 bases and J gave up 0 bases, with 8 bases separating them. Germline lookup yields CDR1 MNHEY and CDR2 SVGAGI. CDR3 coding DNA: TGTGCCAGCAGTTACAGGGACCCCTCCTACAATGAGCAGTTCTTC. Its translation is CASSYRDPSYNEQFF.

The CDR3 sequence is CASRVGIGYTF. The CDR3 DNA sequence: TGCGCCAGCAGAGTTGGGATCGGCTACACCTTC. The chain uses TRBV4-1 and TRBJ1-2, with D uncertain. This CDR3 is 11 amino acids long. Germline values: CDR1 MGHRA, CDR2 YSYEKL. Trimming cost V 6 bases and J 8 bases, with 10 bases left between them.

V is TRBV7-6 and J is TRBJ1-4, with no clear D. From germline, CDR1 is SGHVS and CDR2 FNYEAQ. This CDR3 has 16 residues. V was shortened by 5 bases and J by 0 bases, with 13 bases between the two germline ends. The CDR3 region has the DNA TGTGCCAGCAGCATGAGAGGGATGGCAACTAATGAAAAACTGTTTTTT. Protein sequence: CASSMRGMATNEKLFF.

This chain uses TRBV5-1 with TRBJ2-7, with 8 bases identical to TRBD1. J lost 2 bases, V lost 2 bases, and 6 bases had no gene match. Germline CDR1 reads SGHRS; CDR2 reads YFSETQ. There are 15 residues in the CDR3. Here the CDR3 DNA reads TGCGCCAGCAGCTTTGGGCAGGGGGCCGCCTACGAGCAGTACTTC. This sequence encodes CASSFGQGAAYEQYF.

V and J are TRBV30 and TRBJ1-2; 12 bases match TRBD1. Germline CDR1 GTSNPN, CDR2 SVGIG (reference sequence). This CDR3 spans 14 amino acids. V was pared by 4 bases and J by 4 bases, with 4 bases of the junction left unmatched. The CDR3 coding sequence is TGTGCCTGGACGCGGGACAGGGGGCTCTATGGCTACACCTTC. It yields the protein CAWTRDRGLYGYTF.

The V call is TRBV5-1, the J call TRBJ2-5, with D perhaps TRBD1 or TRBD2 (5 bases each). This CDR3 region has 15 residues. Deletions cut 4 bases from V and 4 bases from J, with 17 bases between. Germline-derived CDR1 and CDR2 are SGHRS and YFSETQ. This chain's CDR3 is CASSEQTYGTETQYF. CDR3 sequence (DNA): TGCGCCAGCAGCGAACAGACGTACGGGACAGAGACCCAGTACTTC.

This chain links TRBV6-1 with TRBJ2-1, with no clear D. CDR3 length: 16 amino acids. V was cut by 0 bases and J by 2 bases, with 11 bases left in between. CDR1 and CDR2 from the germline V gene are MNHNS and SASEGT. The CDR3 bases are TGTGCCAGCAGTGAAGCGACAACGGCCCCCTACAATGAGCAGTTCTTC. It translates to CASSEATTAPYNEQFF.

This clone was observed a single time. J is TRBJ2-1 and V is TRBV7-2, with TRBD2 matching 8 bases. Germline assignment: CDR1 SGHTA and CDR2 FQGNSA. The CDR3 length is 12 residues. Losses at the gene ends were 6 bases for V and 10 bases for J; bases not matched to a gene: 5. The CDR3 region is CASSFTSGEQFF. DNA for the CDR3: TGTGCCAGCAGTTTCACTAGCGGAGAGCAGTTCTTC. Complete variable domain (other parts from reference TRBV7-2 and TRBJ2-1): GAGVSQSPSNKVTEKGKDVELRCDPISGHTALYWYRQSLGQGLEFLIYFQGNSAPDKSGLPSDRFSAERTGGSVSTLTIQRTQQEDSAVYLCASSFTSGEQFFGPGTRLTVL.

The chain links TRBV25-1 to TRBJ2-5, with a tentative D call TRBD2 (5 bases). The CDR3 sequence is 14 residues long. Trimming took 7 bases from V and 2 from J, leaving 14 bases between them. The germline V gene has CDR1 MGHDK and CDR2 SYGVNS. The CDR3 DNA sequence: TGTGCCAGCACGCCGGGGAGTGGTCAAGAGACCCAGTACTTC. It yields the protein CASTPGSGQETQYF.

This clone was counted a few times. The genes are TRBV5-4 and TRBJ1-6; a possible D gene is TRBD1 (5 bases). Germline-derived CDR1 and CDR2 are SGHNT and YYREEE (reference sequence). The CDR3 is 14 amino acids. The germline V and J ends were trimmed by 0 bases and 7 bases, with 8 bases remaining between them. CDR3 coding DNA: TGTGCCAGCAGCTTGGGCAGGGAGAATTCACCCCTCCACTTT. Translated: CASSLGRENSPLHF.

The chain uses TRBV14 and TRBJ2-7, with D unresolved. In germline, CDR1 is SGHDN, CDR2 FVKESK. The CDR3 sequence is 13 residues long. V was cut by 4 bases and J by 4 bases, with 11 bases left in between. The CDR3 sequence: CASSLEFRYEQYF. DNA for the CDR3: TGTGCCAGCAGCCTCGAATTTAGGTACGAGCAGTACTTC.

The chain joins TRBV6-6 to TRBJ2-5; D gene unclear. The better agreement between TRBJ2-7 and the DNA end casts doubt on the J call. The CDR3 sequence is 16 residues long. Germline values: CDR1 MNHNY, CDR2 SVGAGI (reference sequence). The DNA for the CDR3 is TGTGCCAGCAGTTACCCTGCGTTGGGGATTGCCTACGAGCAGTACTTC. It is translated as CASSYPALGIAYEQYF.

This sequence joins TRBV19 and TRBJ2-7, with D possibly TRBD1 on 5 matching bases. Germline CDR1 and CDR2: LNHDA and SQIVND (reference sequence). The CDR3 is 13 residues long. Trimming left V 3 bases short and J 2 bases short, with 8 bases between. The CDR3 DNA is TGTGCCAGTAGTATGGGCAGGGCCTACGAGCAGTACTTC. This sequence encodes CASSMGRAYEQYF.

Comments on this clone: Other DNA sequences of this sample code for an identical CDR3. J is TRBJ2-1 and V is TRBV5-1; 10 nucleotides agree with TRBD2. The length of the CDR3 is 15 residues. Germline loops: CDR1 SGHRS, CDR2 YFSETQ. Trimming cost V 0 bases and J 3 bases; bases outside gene matches: 0. CDR3 coding DNA: TGCGCCAGCAGCTTGGGGACTAGCGGCTACAATGAGCAGTTCTTC. Protein: CASSLGTSGYNEQFF.